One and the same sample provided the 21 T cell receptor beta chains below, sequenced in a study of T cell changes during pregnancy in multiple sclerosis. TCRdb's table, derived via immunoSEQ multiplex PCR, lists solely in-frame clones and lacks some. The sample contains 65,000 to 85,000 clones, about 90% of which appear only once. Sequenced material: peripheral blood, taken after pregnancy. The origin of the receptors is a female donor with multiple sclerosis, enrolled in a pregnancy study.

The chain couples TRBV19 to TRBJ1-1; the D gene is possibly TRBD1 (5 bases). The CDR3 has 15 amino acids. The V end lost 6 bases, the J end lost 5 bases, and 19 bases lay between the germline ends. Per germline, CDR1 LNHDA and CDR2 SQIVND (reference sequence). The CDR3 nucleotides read TGTGCCAGTAGCTCTACTCCGGGGGGAGGGACTGAAGCTTTCTTT. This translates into CASSSTPGGGTEAFF.

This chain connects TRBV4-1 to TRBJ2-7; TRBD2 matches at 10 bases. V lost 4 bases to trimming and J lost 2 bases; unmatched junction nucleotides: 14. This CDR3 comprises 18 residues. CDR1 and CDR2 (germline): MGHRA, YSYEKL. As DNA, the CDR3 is TGCGCCAGCAGCCCATTGACAGGGCCTACTAGCGGGGCCTACGAGCAGTACTTC. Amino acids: CASSPLTGPTSGAYEQYF.

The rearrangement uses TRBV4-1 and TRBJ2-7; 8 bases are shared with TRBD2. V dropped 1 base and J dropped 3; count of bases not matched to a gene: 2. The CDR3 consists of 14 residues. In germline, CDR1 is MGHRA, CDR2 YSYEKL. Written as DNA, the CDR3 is TGCGCCAGCAGCCAAGCCCGGGGGGGCTACGAGCAGTACTTC. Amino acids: CASSQARGGYEQYF.

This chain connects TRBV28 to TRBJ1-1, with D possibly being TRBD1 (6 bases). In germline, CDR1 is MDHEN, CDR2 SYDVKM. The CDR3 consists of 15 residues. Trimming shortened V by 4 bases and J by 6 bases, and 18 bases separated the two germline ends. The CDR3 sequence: CASSSPQATGSEAFF. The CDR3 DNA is TGTGCCAGCAGTTCCCCACAAGCTACAGGGTCTGAAGCTTTCTTT.

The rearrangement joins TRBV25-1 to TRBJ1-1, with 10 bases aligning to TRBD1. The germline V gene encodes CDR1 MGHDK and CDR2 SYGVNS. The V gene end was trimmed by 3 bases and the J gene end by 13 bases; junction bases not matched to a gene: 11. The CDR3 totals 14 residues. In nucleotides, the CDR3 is TGTGCCAGCAGTGAGGGGGGACAGGGGATTAATGGTTTCTTT. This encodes CASSEGGQGINGFF.

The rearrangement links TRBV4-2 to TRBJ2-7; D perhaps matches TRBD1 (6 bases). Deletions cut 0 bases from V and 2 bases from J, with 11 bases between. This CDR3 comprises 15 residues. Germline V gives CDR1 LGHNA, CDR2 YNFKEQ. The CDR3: CASSQDPTGPYEQYF. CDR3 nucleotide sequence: TGTGCCAGCAGCCAAGACCCGACAGGCCCCTACGAGCAGTACTTC.

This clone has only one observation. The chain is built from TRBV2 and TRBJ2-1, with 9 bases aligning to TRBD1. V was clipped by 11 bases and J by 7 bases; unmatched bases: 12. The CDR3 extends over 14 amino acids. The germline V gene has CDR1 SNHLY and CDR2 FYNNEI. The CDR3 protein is CAGGWGTGRNEQFF. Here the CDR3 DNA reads TGTGCCGGGGGATGGGGGACAGGGCGAAATGAGCAGTTCTTC.

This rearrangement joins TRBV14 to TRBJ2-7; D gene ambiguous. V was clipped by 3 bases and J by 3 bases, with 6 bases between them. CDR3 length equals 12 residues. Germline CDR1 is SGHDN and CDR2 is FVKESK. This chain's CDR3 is CASSQIGYEQYF. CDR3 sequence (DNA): TGTGCCAGCAGCCAGATCGGCTACGAGCAGTACTTC.

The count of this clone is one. The CDR3 here is CASRLAEGAGGYTF. The CDR3 DNA reads as TGTGCCAGCAGATTAGCCGAGGGGGCTGGGGGCTACACCTTC. V usage is TRBV6-1 and J usage is TRBJ1-2, with 7 positions matching TRBD1. The ends lost 6 bases at V and 8 bases at J; junction bases unmatched: 12. The length of the CDR3 is 14 residues. Germline V CDR1 and CDR2: MNHNS, SASEGT.

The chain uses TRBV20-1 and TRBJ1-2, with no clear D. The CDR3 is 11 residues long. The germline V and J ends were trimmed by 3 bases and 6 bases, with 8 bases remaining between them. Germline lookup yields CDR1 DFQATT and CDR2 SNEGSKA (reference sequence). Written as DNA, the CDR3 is TGCAGTGCTAGGAGTCCGCATGGCTACACCTTC. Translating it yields CSARSPHGYTF.

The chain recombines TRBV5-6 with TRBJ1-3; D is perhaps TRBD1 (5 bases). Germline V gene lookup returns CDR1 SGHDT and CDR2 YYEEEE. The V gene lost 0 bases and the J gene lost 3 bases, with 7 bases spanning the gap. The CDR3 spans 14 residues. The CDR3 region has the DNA TGTGCCAGCAGCTTGGGGGGACTTGGAAACACCATATATTTT. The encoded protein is CASSLGGLGNTIYF.

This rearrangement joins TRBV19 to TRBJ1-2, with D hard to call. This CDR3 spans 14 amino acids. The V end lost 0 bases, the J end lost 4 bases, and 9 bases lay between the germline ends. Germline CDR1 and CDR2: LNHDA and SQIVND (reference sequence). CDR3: CASSIDSTGYGYTF. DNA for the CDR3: TGTGCCAGTAGTATAGACTCGACGGGCTATGGCTACACCTTC.

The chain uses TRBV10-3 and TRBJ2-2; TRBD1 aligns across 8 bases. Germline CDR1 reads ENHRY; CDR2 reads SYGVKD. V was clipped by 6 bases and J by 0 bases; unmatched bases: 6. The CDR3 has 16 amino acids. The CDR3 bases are TGTGCCATCAGGTTAGGGACAGGTGCGAACACCGGGGAGCTGTTTTTT. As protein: CAIRLGTGANTGELFF.

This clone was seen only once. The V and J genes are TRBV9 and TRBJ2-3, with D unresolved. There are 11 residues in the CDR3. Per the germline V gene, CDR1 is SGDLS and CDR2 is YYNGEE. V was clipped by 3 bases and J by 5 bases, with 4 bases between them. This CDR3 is CASSAGDTQYF. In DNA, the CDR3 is TGTGCCAGCAGCGCGGGAGATACGCAGTATTTT. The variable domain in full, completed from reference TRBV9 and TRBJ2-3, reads DSGVTQTPKHLITATGQRVTLRCSPRSGDLSVYWYQQSLDQGLQFLIQYYNGEERAKGNILERFSAQQFPDLHSELNLSSLELGDSALYFCASSAGDTQYFGPGTRLTVL.

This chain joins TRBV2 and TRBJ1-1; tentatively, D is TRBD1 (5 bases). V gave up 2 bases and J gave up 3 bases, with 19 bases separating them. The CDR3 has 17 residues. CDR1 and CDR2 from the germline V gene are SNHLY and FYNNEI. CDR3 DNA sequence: TGTGCCAGCAGTGAAATCCCCTGGATAGGGGAGGACACTGAAGCTTTCTTT. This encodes CASSEIPWIGEDTEAFF. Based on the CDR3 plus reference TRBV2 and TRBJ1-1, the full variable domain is EPEVTQTPSHQVTQMGQEVILRCVPISNHLYFYWYRQILGQKVEFLVSFYNNEISEKSEIFDDQFSVERPDGSNFTLKIRSTKLEDSAMYFCASSEIPWIGEDTEAFFGQGTRLTVV.

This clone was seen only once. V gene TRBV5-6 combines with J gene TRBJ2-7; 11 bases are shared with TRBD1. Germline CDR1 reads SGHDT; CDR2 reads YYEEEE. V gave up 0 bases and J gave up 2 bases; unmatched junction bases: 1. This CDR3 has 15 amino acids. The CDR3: CASSLVGQGAYEQYF. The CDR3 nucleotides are TGTGCCAGCAGCTTGGTGGGACAGGGGGCCTACGAGCAGTACTTC.

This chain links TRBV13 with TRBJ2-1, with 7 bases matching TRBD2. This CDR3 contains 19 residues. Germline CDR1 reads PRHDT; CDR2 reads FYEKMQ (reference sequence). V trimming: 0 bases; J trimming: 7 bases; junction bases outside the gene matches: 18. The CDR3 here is CASSLGAGNGRFLENEQFF. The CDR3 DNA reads TGTGCCAGCAGCTTAGGCGCTGGGAACGGGAGGTTTCTCGAAAATGAGCAGTTCTTC. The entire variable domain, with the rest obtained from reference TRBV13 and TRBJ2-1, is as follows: AAGVIQSPRHLIKEKRETATLKCYPIPRHDTVYWYQQGPGQDPQFLISFYEKMQSDKGSIPDRFSAQQFSDYHSELNMSSLELGDSALYFCASSLGAGNGRFLENEQFFGPGTRLTVL.

The DNA of the CDR3 is TGTGCCAGCAGGGAGACAGAACTACTCTCCTACGAGCAGTACTTC. Translating it yields CASRETELLSYEQYF. The chain combines TRBV6-4 with TRBJ2-7; maybe TRBD1 (5 bases). The CDR3 covers 15 residues. CDR1 MRHNA and CDR2 SNTAGT come from the germline V gene. Trimming cost V 6 bases and J 0 bases, with 15 bases left between them.

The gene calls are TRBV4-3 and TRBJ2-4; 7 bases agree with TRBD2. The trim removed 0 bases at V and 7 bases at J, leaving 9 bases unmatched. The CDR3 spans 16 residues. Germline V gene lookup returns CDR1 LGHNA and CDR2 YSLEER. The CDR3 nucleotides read TGCGCCAGCAGCCAAGATCTCGCCAGGGAGGGTAACATTCAGTACTTC. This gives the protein CASSQDLAREGNIQYF.

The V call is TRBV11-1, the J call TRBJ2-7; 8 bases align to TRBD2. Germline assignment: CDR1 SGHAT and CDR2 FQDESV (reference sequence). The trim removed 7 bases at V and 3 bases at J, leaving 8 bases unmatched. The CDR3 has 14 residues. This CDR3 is CASTQAGDLYEQYF. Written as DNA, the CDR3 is TGTGCCAGCACCCAAGCGGGAGATCTCTACGAGCAGTACTTC.

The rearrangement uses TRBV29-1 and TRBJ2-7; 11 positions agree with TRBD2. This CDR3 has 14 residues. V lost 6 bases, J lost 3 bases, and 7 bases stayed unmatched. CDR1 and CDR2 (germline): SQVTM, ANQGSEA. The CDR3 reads CSVVTGTSGYEQYF. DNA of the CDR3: TGCAGCGTCGTAACCGGGACTAGCGGCTACGAGCAGTACTTC.